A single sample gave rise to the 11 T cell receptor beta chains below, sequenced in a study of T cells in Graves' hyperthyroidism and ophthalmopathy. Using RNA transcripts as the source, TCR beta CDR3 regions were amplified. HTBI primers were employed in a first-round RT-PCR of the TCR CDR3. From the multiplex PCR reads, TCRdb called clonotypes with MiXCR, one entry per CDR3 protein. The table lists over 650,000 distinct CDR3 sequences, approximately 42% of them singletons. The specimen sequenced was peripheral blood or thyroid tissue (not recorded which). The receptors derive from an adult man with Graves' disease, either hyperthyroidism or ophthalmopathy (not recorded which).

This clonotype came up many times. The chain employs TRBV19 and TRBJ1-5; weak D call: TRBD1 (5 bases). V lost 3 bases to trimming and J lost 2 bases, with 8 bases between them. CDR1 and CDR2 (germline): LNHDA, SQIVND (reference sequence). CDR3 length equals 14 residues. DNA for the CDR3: TGTGCCAGTAGTATCCAGGGCGGCAATCAGCCCCAGCATTTT. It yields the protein CASSIQGGNQPQHF.

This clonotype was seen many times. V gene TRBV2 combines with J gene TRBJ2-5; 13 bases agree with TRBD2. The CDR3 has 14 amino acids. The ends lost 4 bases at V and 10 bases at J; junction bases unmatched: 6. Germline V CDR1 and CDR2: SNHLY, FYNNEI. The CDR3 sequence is CASSVLAGGPHQYF. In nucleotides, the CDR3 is TGTGCCAGCAGTGTACTAGCGGGAGGGCCACACCAGTACTTC. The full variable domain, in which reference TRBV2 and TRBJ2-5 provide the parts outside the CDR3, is EPEVTQTPSHQVTQMGQEVILRCVPISNHLYFYWYRQILGQKVEFLVSFYNNEISEKSEIFDDQFSVERPDGSNFTLKIRSTKLEDSAMYFCASSVLAGGPHQYFGPGTRLLVL.

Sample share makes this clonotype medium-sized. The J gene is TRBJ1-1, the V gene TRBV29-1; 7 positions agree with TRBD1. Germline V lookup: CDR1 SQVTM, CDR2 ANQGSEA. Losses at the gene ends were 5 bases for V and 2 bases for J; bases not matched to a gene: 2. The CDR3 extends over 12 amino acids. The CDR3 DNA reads TGCAGCGTTCGACAGGGAAACACTGAAGCTTTCTTT. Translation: CSVRQGNTEAFF.

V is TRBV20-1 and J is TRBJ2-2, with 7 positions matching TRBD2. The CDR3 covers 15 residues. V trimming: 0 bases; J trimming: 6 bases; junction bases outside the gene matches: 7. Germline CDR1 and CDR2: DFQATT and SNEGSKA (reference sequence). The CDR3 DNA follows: TGCAGTGCTAGAGACGGGGGGAGAAGTGCCGGGGAGCTGTTTTTT. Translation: CSARDGGRSAGELFF.

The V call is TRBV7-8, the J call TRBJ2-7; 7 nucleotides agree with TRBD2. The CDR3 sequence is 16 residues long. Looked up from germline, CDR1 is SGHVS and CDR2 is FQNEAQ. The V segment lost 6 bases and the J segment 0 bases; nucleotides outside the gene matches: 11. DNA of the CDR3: TGTGCCAGCAGTTTAACCGGGACTACACCCTCCTACGAGCAGTACTTC. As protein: CASSLTGTTPSYEQYF.

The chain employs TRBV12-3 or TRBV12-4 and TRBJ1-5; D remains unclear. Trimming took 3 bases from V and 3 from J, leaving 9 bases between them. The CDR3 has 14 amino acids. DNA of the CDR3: TGTGCCAGCAGTTTTCGGGGTTTCAATCAGCCCCAGCATTTT. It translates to CASSFRGFNQPQHF.

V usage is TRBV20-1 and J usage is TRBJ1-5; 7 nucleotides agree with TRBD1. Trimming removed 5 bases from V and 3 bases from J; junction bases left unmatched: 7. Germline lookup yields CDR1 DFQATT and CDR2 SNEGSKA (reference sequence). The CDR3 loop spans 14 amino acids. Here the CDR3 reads CSAYRDRNNQPQHF. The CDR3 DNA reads TGCAGTGCTTACAGGGACAGAAACAATCAGCCCCAGCATTTT.

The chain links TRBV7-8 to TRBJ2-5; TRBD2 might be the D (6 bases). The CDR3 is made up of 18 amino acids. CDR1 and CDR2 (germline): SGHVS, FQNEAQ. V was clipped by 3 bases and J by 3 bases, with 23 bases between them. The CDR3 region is CASSFRGTGQAGKETQYF. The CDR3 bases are TGTGCCAGCAGCTTTCGGGGGACCGGGCAGGCTGGGAAAGAGACCCAGTACTTC.

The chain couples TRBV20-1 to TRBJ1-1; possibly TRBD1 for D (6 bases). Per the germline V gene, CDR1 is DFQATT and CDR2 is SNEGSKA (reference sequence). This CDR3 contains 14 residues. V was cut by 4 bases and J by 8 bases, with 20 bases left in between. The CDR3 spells CSAKARGLELEAFF. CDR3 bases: TGCAGTGCTAAAGCCAGGGGCTTAGAACTCGAAGCTTTCTTT.

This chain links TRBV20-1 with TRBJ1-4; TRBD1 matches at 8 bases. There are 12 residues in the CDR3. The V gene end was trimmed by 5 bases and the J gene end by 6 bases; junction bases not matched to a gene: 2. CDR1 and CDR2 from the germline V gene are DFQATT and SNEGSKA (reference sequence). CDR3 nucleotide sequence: TGCAGTGCTCAGACAGGGGATGAAAAACTGTTTTTT. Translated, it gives CSAQTGDEKLFF.

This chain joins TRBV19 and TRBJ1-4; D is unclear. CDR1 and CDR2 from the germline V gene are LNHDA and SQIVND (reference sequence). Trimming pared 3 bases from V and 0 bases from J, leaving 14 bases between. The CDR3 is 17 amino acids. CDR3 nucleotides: TGTGCCAGTAGTATCGGTCGACCGCGTGCAACTAATGAAAAACTGTTTTTT. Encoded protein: CASSIGRPRATNEKLFF.